This TCR beta chain derives from a study of CD8 T cells in Susac syndrome. An input of roughly 0.5 to 1 ug of RNA was subjected to reverse transcription using random hexamers. Using its own MiXCR run on the immunoSEQ multiplex PCR reads, TCRdb lists one record per CDR3 protein. Among some 75,000 distinct CDR3 sequences listed, approximately 93% were seen once. The CD8+ and CD4+ T cells were negatively isolated, with the TEMRA cells enriched by FACS. Broader study findings: CD8+ clones in Susac expanded most in TEMRA cells and active patients.

In its sample, this clonotype was seen once. Its specificity is unknown. The CDR3 runs to 14 residues. Between the trimmed V and J ends, which lost 2 bases and 3 bases, there was a span of 9 bases. Per germline, CDR1 PRHDT and CDR2 FYEKMQ (reference sequence). The sequenced material came from CD8+ T cells from PBMCs. The chain joins TRBV13 to TRBJ2-3; D is uncertain. The clonotype was recovered from a human donor with Susac syndrome. CDR3 sequence: CASSLRAITDTQYF. CDR3 bases: TGTGCCAGCAGCTTAAGAGCAATTACAGATACGCAGTATTTT.